This record concerns one TCR beta chain sequence. Its antigen is as yet unknown. The data belong to a study of T cell repertoires in cytomegalovirus infection. On the study more broadly: HLA-B-restricted CMV epitopes that are well studied, plus recently identified HLA-C-restricted ones, were used by the study. Indications came from public TCR beta signatures; they pointed to CMV infection and to a matching HLA type. Study-level results: Dominating the ex vivo response were HLA-C-restricted CMV-specific TCR beta clonotypes.

Per the germline V gene, CDR1 is LGHNA and CDR2 is YSLEER. There are 15 residues in the CDR3. V was shortened by 0 bases and J by 2 bases, with 11 bases between the two germline ends. In TCRdb, the reads were re-called with MiXCR into one record per CDR3 protein. The sample holds over 250,000 distinct CDR3 sequences, about 20% seen once. The receptor was derived from a human donor in good health (CMV status not recorded). Some clones in this sample may be carry-over from other donors' samples. The J gene is TRBJ2-7, the V gene TRBV4-3; D is perhaps TRBD1 or TRBD2 (5 bases each). The sample consisted of cultured PBMCs, taken from culture after CMV antigen stimulation. For the CDR3, the DNA is TGCGCCAGCAGCCAAGATGATGGGGGAACCTACGAGCAGTACTTC. As protein: CASSQDDGGTYEQYF.